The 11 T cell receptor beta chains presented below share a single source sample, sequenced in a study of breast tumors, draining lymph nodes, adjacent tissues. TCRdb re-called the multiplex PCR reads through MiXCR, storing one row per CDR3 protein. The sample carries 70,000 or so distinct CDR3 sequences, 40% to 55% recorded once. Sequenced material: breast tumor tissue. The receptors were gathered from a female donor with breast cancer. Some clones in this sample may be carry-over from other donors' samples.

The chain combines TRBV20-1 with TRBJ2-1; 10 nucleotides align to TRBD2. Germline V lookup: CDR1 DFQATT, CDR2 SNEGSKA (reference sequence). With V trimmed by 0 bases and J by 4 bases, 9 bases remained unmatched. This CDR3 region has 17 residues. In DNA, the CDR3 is TGCAGTGCTAGAGAGAGGGTAGCGGGAGGCAGATACAATGAGCAGTTCTTC. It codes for CSARERVAGGRYNEQFF.

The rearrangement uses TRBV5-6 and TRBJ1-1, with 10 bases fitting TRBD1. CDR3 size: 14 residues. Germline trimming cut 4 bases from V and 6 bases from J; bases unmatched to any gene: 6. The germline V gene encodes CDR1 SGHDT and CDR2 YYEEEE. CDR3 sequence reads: CASSPGQGIAEAFF. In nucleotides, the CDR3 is TGTGCCAGCAGCCCGGGACAGGGGATCGCTGAAGCTTTCTTT.

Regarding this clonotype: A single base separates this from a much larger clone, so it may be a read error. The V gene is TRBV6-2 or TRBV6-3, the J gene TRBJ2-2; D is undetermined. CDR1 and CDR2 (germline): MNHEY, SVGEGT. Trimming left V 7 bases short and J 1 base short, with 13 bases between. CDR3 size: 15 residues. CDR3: CASKLAGKNTGELFF. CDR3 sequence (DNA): TGTGCCAGCAAGCTTGCCGGAAAGAACACCGGGGAGCTGTTTTTT.

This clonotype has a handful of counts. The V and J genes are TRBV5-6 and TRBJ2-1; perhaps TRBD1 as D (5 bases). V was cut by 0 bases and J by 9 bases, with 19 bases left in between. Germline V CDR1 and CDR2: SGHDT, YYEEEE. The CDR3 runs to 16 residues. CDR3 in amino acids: CASSLATALLRPEQFF. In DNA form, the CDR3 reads TGTGCCAGCAGCTTGGCGACAGCGCTCCTACGCCCTGAGCAGTTCTTC.

The CDR3 DNA reads TGTGCCACCAGCAGCTTGTCTCCCGGTACCTACGAGCAGTACTTC. It specifies CATSSLSPGTYEQYF. J is TRBJ2-7 and V is TRBV15; no firm D call. Trimming shortened V by 3 bases and J by 2 bases, and 14 bases separated the two germline ends. Looked up from germline, CDR1 is LNHNV and CDR2 is YYDKDF (reference sequence). This CDR3 is built from 15 residues.

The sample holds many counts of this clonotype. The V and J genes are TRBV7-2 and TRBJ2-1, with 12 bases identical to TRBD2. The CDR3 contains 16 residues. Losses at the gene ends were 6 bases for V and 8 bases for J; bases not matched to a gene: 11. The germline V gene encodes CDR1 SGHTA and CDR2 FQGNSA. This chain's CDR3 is CASRMFLAGGQDEQFF. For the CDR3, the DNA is TGTGCCAGCAGGATGTTCCTAGCGGGGGGGCAGGATGAGCAGTTCTTC.

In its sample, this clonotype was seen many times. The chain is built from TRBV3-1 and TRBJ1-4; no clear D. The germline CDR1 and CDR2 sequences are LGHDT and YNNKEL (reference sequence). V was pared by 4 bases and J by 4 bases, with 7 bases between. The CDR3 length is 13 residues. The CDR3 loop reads CASSPFLNEKLFF. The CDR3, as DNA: TGTGCCAGCAGCCCCTTCCTTAATGAAAAACTGTTTTTT.

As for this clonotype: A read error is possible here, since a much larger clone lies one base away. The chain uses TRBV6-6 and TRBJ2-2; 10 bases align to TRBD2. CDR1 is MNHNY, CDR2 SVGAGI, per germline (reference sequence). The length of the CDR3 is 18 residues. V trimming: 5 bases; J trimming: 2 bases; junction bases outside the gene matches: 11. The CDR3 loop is CASSHLASGGLNTGELFF. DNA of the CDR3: TGTGCCAGCAGTCACTTGGCTAGCGGGGGTCTTAACACCGGGGAGCTGTTTTTT.

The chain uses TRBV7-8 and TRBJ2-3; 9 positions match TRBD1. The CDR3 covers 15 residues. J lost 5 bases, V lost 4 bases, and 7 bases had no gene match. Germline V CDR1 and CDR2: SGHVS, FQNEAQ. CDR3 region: CASSSKQGAGDTQYF. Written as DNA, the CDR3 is TGTGCCAGCAGCTCTAAACAGGGGGCAGGAGATACGCAGTATTTT.

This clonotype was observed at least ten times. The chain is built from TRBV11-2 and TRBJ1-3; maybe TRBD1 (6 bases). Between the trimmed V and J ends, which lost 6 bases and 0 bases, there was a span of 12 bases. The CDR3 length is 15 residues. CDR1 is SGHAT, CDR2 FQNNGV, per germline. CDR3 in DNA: TGTGCCAGCAGTTTCACAGGGAGCTCTGGAAACACCATATATTTT. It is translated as CASSFTGSSGNTIYF. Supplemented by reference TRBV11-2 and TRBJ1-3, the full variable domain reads EAGVAQSPRYKIIEKRQSVAFWCNPISGHATLYWYQQILGQGPKLLIQFQNNGVVDDSQLPKDRFSAERLKGVDSTLKIQPAKLEDSAVYLCASSFTGSSGNTIYFGEGSWLTVV.

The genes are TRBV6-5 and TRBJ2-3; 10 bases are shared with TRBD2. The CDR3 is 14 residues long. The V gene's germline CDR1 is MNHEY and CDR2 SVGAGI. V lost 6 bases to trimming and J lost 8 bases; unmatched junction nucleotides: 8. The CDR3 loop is CASSTSGNEGTQYF. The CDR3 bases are TGTGCCAGCAGCACTAGCGGGAACGAAGGTACGCAGTATTTT.